This passage covers 30 T cell receptor beta chains from one sample sequenced in a study of blood T cell repertoires in COVID-19. Sequenced by immunoSEQ multiplex PCR; TCRdb stores in-frame clones only, minus some. Among roughly 200,000 clones listed, approximately 80% were seen once. Material: peripheral blood. These receptors were obtained from a woman in her thirties or forties with COVID-19, enrolled during active disease.

The V call is TRBV11-2, the J call TRBJ1-3; D unclear. V lost 3 bases and J 0 bases, leaving 6 bases between the germline ends. Germline loops: CDR1 SGHAT, CDR2 FQNNGV. The CDR3 has 14 amino acids. CDR3 loop: CASSFGSSGNTIYF. CDR3 nucleotide sequence: TGTGCCAGCAGCTTTGGGAGCTCTGGAAACACCATATATTTT.

This chain links TRBV28 with TRBJ2-1, with 11 bases fitting TRBD2. From germline, CDR1 is MDHEN and CDR2 SYDVKM. The CDR3 has 19 amino acids. The ends lost 5 bases at V and 4 bases at J; junction bases unmatched: 16. CDR3 nucleotides: TGTGCCAGCAGTCCACTCGAGGGAACTAGCGGGGGCGGTTACAATGAGCAGTTCTTC. Amino acid sequence: CASSPLEGTSGGGYNEQFF.

CDR3 sequence: CARGLDIAGGHTDTQYF. The CDR3 DNA reads TGCGCCAGGGGGCTTGATATAGCGGGGGGCCACACAGATACGCAGTATTTT. J is TRBJ2-3 and V is TRBV10-2; 10 nucleotides match TRBD2. This CDR3 has 17 amino acids. CDR1 and CDR2 (germline): WSHSY, SAAADI. Unmatched junction bases numbered 14, after V lost 9 bases and J lost 2 bases.

The chain couples TRBV5-4 to TRBJ1-6; D is unresolved. Trimming removed 4 bases at V and 8 bases at J, with 13 bases between. CDR3 length: 14 residues. From germline, CDR1 is SGHNT and CDR2 YYREEE (reference sequence). The CDR3 coding sequence is TGTGCCAGCAGCCCTCACGTCGGTGATTCACCCCTCCACTTT. Translation: CASSPHVGDSPLHF.

The V gene is TRBV3-1 (or the pseudogene TRBV3-2), the J gene TRBJ2-3; 12 bases are a match to TRBD2. The J segment lost 2 bases and the V segment lost 2 bases, leaving 8 bases of the junction unmatched. Germline CDR1 reads LGHDT; CDR2 reads YNNKEL (reference sequence). The CDR3 contains 18 residues. This CDR3 is CASSQSSGGGVYTDTQYF. DNA for the CDR3: TGTGCCAGCAGCCAATCTAGCGGGGGGGGTGTTTACACAGATACGCAGTATTTT.

V and J are TRBV15 and TRBJ1-5; D gene ambiguous. V was cut by 3 bases and J by 0 bases, with 12 bases left in between. Germline V lookup: CDR1 LNHNV, CDR2 YYDKDF (reference sequence). This CDR3 is built from 16 residues. CDR3 nucleotides: TGTGCCACCAGCAGGAGGGTATCGGGTAGCAATCAGCCCCAGCATTTT. Amino acids: CATSRRVSGSNQPQHF.

V and J are TRBV28 and TRBJ1-1, with unresolved D. V was trimmed by 7 bases and J by 1 base, leaving 13 bases between them. The CDR3 length is 14 residues. The germline V gene encodes CDR1 MDHEN and CDR2 SYDVKM. This chain's CDR3 is CASMHRKPNTEAFF. The DNA of the CDR3 is TGTGCCAGCATGCACCGAAAGCCGAACACTGAAGCTTTCTTT.

In this sample, this clone turned up once. V is TRBV28 and J is TRBJ2-7, with 8 bases lining up with TRBD1. J was trimmed by 4 bases and V by 2 bases; bases with no gene match: 4. Germline V gene sequence: CDR1 MDHEN, CDR2 SYDVKM. There are 14 residues in the CDR3. CDR3 loop: CASSLRTGLYEQYF. CDR3 DNA sequence: TGTGCCAGCAGTTTACGGACAGGGCTGTACGAGCAGTACTTC.

J is TRBJ1-2 and V is TRBV7-2; TRBD1 might be the D (6 bases). The germline V gene encodes CDR1 SGHTA and CDR2 FQGNSA. V lost 1 base, J lost 10 bases, and 13 bases lay in between. There are 13 residues in the CDR3. The CDR3 nucleotides are TGTGCCAGCAGCTTAGATAGGACAGCCCACTACACCTTC. The encoded protein is CASSLDRTAHYTF.

The CDR3 DNA is TGTGCCAGCAGCCAAGGGCCGAACACTGAAGCTTTCTTT. This codes for CASSQGPNTEAFF. The V and J genes are TRBV3-1 (or the pseudogene TRBV3-2) and TRBJ1-1; D remains ambiguous. Trimming left V 1 base short and J 1 base short, with 4 bases between. CDR3 length: 13 residues. Germline V gives CDR1 LGHDT, CDR2 YNNKEL (reference sequence).

This sequence joins TRBV27 and TRBJ2-2, with 9 positions matching TRBD2. The CDR3 length is 16 residues. V trimming: 3 bases; J trimming: 13 bases; junction bases outside the gene matches: 15. CDR1 and CDR2 (germline): MNHEY, SMNVEV (reference sequence). This CDR3 reads CASSLGPASGARGLFF. The CDR3 nucleotides read TGTGCCAGCAGTTTGGGGCCGGCTAGCGGGGCCCGAGGGCTGTTTTTT.

The chain combines TRBV3-1 (or the pseudogene TRBV3-2) with TRBJ1-4, with 8 positions matching TRBD1. CDR1 and CDR2 (germline): LGHDT, YNNKEL (reference sequence). The CDR3 contains 13 residues. V shed 6 bases, J shed 8 bases, and the junction held 5 bases outside the gene matches. The CDR3 protein is CASRRTGNEKLFF. CDR3 bases: TGTGCCAGCAGGCGGACAGGGAACGAAAAACTGTTTTTT.

V gene TRBV14 combines with J gene TRBJ1-5, with TRBD1 as a possible D gene (6 bases). The CDR3 extends over 15 amino acids. Per germline, CDR1 SGHDN and CDR2 FVKESK. V was trimmed by 3 bases and J by 1 base, leaving 10 bases between them. Here the CDR3 DNA reads TGTGCCAGCAGCCAGAGCGGACAGAGCAATCAGCCCCAGCATTTT. It translates to CASSQSGQSNQPQHF.

This chain links TRBV6-5 with TRBJ2-5; 8 bases fit TRBD1. The V gene end was trimmed by 5 bases and the J gene end by 2 bases; junction bases not matched to a gene: 4. The CDR3 extends over 14 amino acids. The V gene's germline CDR1 is MNHEY and CDR2 SVGAGI. CDR3 DNA: TGTGCCAGCAGTCTCACAGGGGGACAAGAGACCCAGTACTTC. Translation gives CASSLTGGQETQYF.

The chain recombines TRBV7-8 with TRBJ2-5; 12 positions match TRBD2. The CDR3 is made up of 16 amino acids. Germline CDR1 is SGHVS and CDR2 is FQNEAQ. Trimming removed 7 bases from V and 3 bases from J; junction bases left unmatched: 9. The chain's CDR3 is CASTFWTSGAEETQYF. The CDR3 DNA reads TGTGCCAGCACGTTCTGGACTAGCGGGGCAGAAGAGACCCAGTACTTC.

The rearrangement joins TRBV11-2 to TRBJ2-2, with 9 bases identical to TRBD1. CDR3 length equals 16 residues. CDR1 and CDR2 (germline): SGHAT, FQNNGV. V was pared by 5 bases and J by 0 bases, with 4 bases of the junction left unmatched. The CDR3 DNA reads as TGTGCCAGCAGCAATCGACAGGGGGCGAACACCGGGGAGCTGTTTTTT. Protein sequence: CASSNRQGANTGELFF.

The sample holds a few counts of this clone. The chain joins TRBV28 to TRBJ1-2, with D possibly TRBD1 on 6 matching bases. The V gene's germline CDR1 is MDHEN and CDR2 SYDVKM. Trimming removed 4 bases at V and 1 base at J, with 10 bases between. The length of the CDR3 is 14 residues. CDR3 protein: CASSSGQFNYGYTF. Here the CDR3 DNA reads TGTGCCAGCAGTTCAGGACAGTTTAACTATGGCTACACCTTC.

This sequence joins TRBV9 and TRBJ2-5, with D hard to call. In germline, CDR1 is SGDLS, CDR2 YYNGEE. The CDR3 is 12 amino acids. V was pared by 3 bases and J by 0 bases, with 3 bases between. The CDR3 DNA reads TGTGCCAGCAGCGCTTACCAAGAGACCCAGTACTTC. Its protein is CASSAYQETQYF.

V gene TRBV7-3 combines with J gene TRBJ2-2; 8 bases align to TRBD1. CDR1 and CDR2 from the germline V gene are SGHTA and FQGTGA. Losses at the gene ends were 5 bases for V and 1 base for J; bases not matched to a gene: 9. The CDR3 totals 17 residues. The CDR3: CASSLLPGTGNTGELFF. CDR3 nucleotides: TGTGCCAGCAGCCTATTACCCGGGACAGGGAACACCGGGGAGCTGTTTTTT. The variable domain in full, with the rest retrieved from reference TRBV7-3 and TRBJ2-2, is GAGVSQTPSNKVTEKGKYVELRCDPISGHTALYWYRQSLGQGPEFLIYFQGTGAADDSGLPNDRFFAVRPEGSVSTLKIQRTERGDSAVYLCASSLLPGTGNTGELFFGEGSRLTVL.

This clone was observed at least ten times. This chain uses TRBV27 with TRBJ1-6, with D possibly matching TRBD1 (5 bases). Germline V gives CDR1 MNHEY, CDR2 SMNVEV (reference sequence). V dropped 8 bases and J dropped 1 base, with 9 bases sitting between them. CDR3 size: 14 residues. CDR3 loop: CASGAGSYNSPLHF. The CDR3, as DNA: TGTGCCAGCGGGGCCGGATCCTATAATTCACCCCTCCACTTT.

J is TRBJ2-7 and V is TRBV10-3, with D possibly TRBD1 on 6 matching bases. Germline loops: CDR1 ENHRY, CDR2 SYGVKD. The germline V and J ends were trimmed by 10 bases and 0 bases, with 19 bases remaining between them. The CDR3 length is 15 residues. The CDR3 spells CATWTDPNASYEQYF. In nucleotides, the CDR3 is TGTGCCACCTGGACAGACCCCAACGCCTCCTACGAGCAGTACTTC.

This clone showed up just once. The rearrangement uses TRBV19 and TRBJ2-7, with 9 bases that match TRBD2. The CDR3 covers 16 residues. The germline V gene has CDR1 LNHDA and CDR2 SQIVND (reference sequence). J gave up 1 base and V 5 bases, and 9 bases lay outside the gene matches. In DNA form, the CDR3 reads TGTGCCAGTAGTGCCGGAAGCGGGGGGTTTTCCTACGAGCAGTACTTC. Translated: CASSAGSGGFSYEQYF.

The genes are TRBV9 and TRBJ1-6, with D unresolved. The CDR3 totals 13 residues. CDR1 SGDLS and CDR2 YYNGEE come from the germline V gene. Between the trimmed V and J ends, which lost 6 bases and 8 bases, there was a span of 12 bases. The chain's CDR3 is CASNHGRDSPLHF. CDR3 bases: TGTGCCAGCAACCACGGGAGAGATTCACCCCTCCACTTT.

This clone has a handful of counts. The chain joins TRBV18 to TRBJ1-1; 8 positions match TRBD1. The CDR3 sequence is 14 residues long. J lost 3 bases, V lost 3 bases, and 3 bases had no gene match. Germline-derived CDR1 and CDR2 are KGHSH and LQKENI. This chain's CDR3 is CASSPDRVHTEAFF. The CDR3 region has the DNA TGTGCCAGCTCACCGGACAGGGTGCACACTGAAGCTTTCTTT.

V usage is TRBV19 and J usage is TRBJ1-4; D is perhaps TRBD1 (6 bases). Germline-derived CDR1 and CDR2 are LNHDA and SQIVND (reference sequence). Trimming shortened V by 7 bases and J by 7 bases, and 19 bases separated the two germline ends. The CDR3 has 15 residues. This CDR3 is CASTRRLAGVEKLFF. The DNA of the CDR3 is TGTGCCAGTACCAGAAGGTTAGCAGGGGTTGAAAAACTGTTTTTT.

The J gene is TRBJ2-7, the V gene TRBV7-3, with 7 bases that match TRBD1. With 6 bases clipped from V and 3 bases from J, the junction kept 5 bases outside the gene matches. CDR1 SGHTA and CDR2 FQGTGA come from the germline V gene. The CDR3 contains 13 residues. The CDR3 protein is CASSKDRSYEQYF. For the CDR3, the DNA is TGTGCCAGCAGTAAGGACAGGAGCTACGAGCAGTACTTC.

CDR3 sequence reads: CASSARALAGGTDTQYF. In DNA form, the CDR3 reads TGTGCCAGCAGCGCCCGTGCCCTAGCGGGGGGTACAGATACGCAGTATTTT. J is TRBJ2-3 and V is TRBV5-4; 11 positions match TRBD2. Germline V CDR1 and CDR2: SGHNT, YYREEE (reference sequence). CDR3 size: 17 residues. V shed 4 bases and J 3 bases; nucleotides not matched to a gene: 10.

The CDR3 loop is CASRTGPAGSSNQPQHF. In DNA, the CDR3 is TGTGCCAGCAGAACGGGACCAGCGGGGTCCAGCAATCAGCCCCAGCATTTT. This sequence joins TRBV27 and TRBJ1-5; TRBD1 might be the D (5 bases). The germline V gene encodes CDR1 MNHEY and CDR2 SMNVEV (reference sequence). V lost 6 bases and J lost 1, with 19 bases in between. The CDR3 runs 17 residues.

This clone was detected ten times or more. The chain joins TRBV6-4 to TRBJ2-3; TRBD2 matches 10 bases. V shed 0 bases and J 1 base; nucleotides not matched to a gene: 4. The CDR3 is 17 amino acids. Per germline, CDR1 MRHNA and CDR2 SNTAGT. The CDR3 region is CASSDSATSGGTDTQYF. DNA of the CDR3: TGTGCCAGCAGTGACTCCGCTACTAGCGGGGGCACAGATACGCAGTATTTT.

V is TRBV3-1 (or the pseudogene TRBV3-2) and J is TRBJ1-2, with 11 bases identical to TRBD1. The CDR3 runs 16 residues. From germline, CDR1 is LGHDT and CDR2 YNNKEL (reference sequence). The trim removed 1 base at V and 6 bases at J, leaving 7 bases unmatched. The CDR3 is CASSQGGTGGKNGYTF. Here the CDR3 DNA reads TGTGCCAGCAGCCAAGGGGGGACAGGGGGGAAGAATGGCTACACCTTC.